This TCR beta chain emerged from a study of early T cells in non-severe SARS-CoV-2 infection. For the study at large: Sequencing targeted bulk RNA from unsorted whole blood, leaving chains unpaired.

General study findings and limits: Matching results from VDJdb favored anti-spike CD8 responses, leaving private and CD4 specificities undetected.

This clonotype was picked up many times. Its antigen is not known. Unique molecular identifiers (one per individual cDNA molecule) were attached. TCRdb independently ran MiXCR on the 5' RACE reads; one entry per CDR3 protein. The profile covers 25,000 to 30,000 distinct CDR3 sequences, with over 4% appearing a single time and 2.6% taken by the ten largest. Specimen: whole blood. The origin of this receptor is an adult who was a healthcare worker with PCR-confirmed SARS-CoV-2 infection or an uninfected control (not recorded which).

DNA for the CDR3: TGTGCCAGCAGTTTCAGGGGGCCGTACGGTGAGCAGTTCTTC. It specifies CASSFRGPYGEQFF. V is TRBV27 and J is TRBJ2-1; 8 positions agree with TRBD1. Germline V gene lookup returns CDR1 MNHEY and CDR2 SMNVEV (reference sequence). The length of the CDR3 is 14 residues. J gave up 9 bases and V 3 bases, and 7 bases lay outside the gene matches.